This TCR beta chain was identified during a study of cytomegalovirus exposure and HLA in healthy donors. Germline loops: CDR1 SGHRS, CDR2 YFSETQ. Trimming cost V 4 bases and J 5 bases, with 15 bases left between them. The CDR3 covers 14 residues. The PCR employed 60 Vbeta primers together with 13 Jbeta primers. Only in-frame clones appear in the TCRdb table, and some are missing; sequencing was by immunoSEQ multiplex PCR. The profile shows under 110,000 clones, 65% to 80% of them singletons. This clone turned up a few times. This clonotype was sampled from a man aged 50 to 59 in good health and CMV-seronegative. The sequenced sample consisted of PBMCs. The V and J genes are TRBV5-1 and TRBJ1-1; a possible D gene is TRBD1 (5 bases). CDR3 loop: CASSTMLGQTEAFF. The CDR3 DNA sequence: TGCGCCAGCAGCACTATGTTGGGGCAGACTGAAGCTTTCTTT.